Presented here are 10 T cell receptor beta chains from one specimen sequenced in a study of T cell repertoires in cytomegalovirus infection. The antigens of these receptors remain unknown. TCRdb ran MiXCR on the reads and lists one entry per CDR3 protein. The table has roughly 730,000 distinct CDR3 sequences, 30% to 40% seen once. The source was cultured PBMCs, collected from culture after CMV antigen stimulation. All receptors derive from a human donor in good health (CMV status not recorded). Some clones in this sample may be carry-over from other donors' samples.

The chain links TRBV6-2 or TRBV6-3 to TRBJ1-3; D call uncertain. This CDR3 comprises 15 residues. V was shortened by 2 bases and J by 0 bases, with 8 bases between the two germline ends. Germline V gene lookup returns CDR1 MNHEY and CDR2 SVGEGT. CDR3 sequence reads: CASSYVVSSGNTIYF. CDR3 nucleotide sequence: TGTGCCAGCAGTTACGTAGTGAGCTCTGGAAACACCATATATTTT.

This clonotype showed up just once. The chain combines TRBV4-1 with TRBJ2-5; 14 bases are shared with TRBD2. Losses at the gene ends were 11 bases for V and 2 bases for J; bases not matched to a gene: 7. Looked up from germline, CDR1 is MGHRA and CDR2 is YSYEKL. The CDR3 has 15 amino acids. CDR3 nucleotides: TGCGCCGGCCCTAGACTAGCGGGGGGGCAAGAGACCCAGTACTTC. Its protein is CAGPRLAGGQETQYF.

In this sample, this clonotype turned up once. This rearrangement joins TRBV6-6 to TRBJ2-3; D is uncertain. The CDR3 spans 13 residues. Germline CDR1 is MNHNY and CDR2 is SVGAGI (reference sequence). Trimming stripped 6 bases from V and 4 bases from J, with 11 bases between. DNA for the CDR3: TGTGCCAGCAGGTTTCGCGTGGCAGATACGCAGTATTTT. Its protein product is CASRFRVADTQYF.

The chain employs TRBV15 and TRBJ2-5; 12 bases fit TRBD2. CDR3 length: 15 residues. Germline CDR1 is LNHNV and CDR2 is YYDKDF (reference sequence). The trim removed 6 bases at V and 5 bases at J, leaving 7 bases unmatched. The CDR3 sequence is CATRPTSGSGETQYF. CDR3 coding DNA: TGTGCCACCAGACCGACTAGCGGGAGTGGTGAGACCCAGTACTTC.

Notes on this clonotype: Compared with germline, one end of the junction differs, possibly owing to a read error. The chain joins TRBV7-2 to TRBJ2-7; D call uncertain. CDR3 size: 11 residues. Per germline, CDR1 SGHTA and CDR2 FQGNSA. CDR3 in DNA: TGTGCCGGCAGCTTACTGTACGAGCAGTACTTC. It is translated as CAGSLLYEQYF.

This CDR3 is CASSLEGTSTGELFF. In nucleotides, the CDR3 is TGTGCCAGCAGCTTGGAAGGGACTAGTACCGGGGAGCTGTTTTTT. This chain links TRBV11-2 with TRBJ2-2, with 8 bases fitting TRBD2. Germline values: CDR1 SGHAT, CDR2 FQNNGV. Trimming took 3 bases from V and 5 from J; bases not matched to a gene: 5. The CDR3 is made up of 15 amino acids.

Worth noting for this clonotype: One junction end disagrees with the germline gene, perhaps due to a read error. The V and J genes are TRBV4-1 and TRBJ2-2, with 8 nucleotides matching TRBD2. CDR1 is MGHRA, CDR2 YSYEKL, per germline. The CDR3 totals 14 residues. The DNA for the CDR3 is TGTGCCAGCAGCCAAGATCGGGGGGGCGGGGAGCTGTTTTTT. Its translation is CASSQDRGGGELFF.

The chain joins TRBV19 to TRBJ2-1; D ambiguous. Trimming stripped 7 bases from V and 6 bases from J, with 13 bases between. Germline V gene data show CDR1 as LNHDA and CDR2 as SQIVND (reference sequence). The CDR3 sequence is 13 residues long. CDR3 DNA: TGTGCCAGTAATGACGACCTGGGCAATGAGCAGTTCTTC. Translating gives CASNDDLGNEQFF.

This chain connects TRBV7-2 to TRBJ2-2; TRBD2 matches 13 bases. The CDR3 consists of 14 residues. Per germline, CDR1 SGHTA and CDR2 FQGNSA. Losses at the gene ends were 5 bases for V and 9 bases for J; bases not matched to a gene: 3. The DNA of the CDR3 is TGTGCCAGCAGCACTAGCGGGAGGGCCAGGGAGCTGTTTTTT. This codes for CASSTSGRARELFF.

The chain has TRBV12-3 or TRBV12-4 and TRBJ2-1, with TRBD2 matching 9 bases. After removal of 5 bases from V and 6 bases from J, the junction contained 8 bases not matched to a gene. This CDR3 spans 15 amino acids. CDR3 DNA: TGTGCCAGCAGTGGAACCGGGACTAGCCCCAATGAGCAGTTCTTC. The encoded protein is CASSGTGTSPNEQFF.